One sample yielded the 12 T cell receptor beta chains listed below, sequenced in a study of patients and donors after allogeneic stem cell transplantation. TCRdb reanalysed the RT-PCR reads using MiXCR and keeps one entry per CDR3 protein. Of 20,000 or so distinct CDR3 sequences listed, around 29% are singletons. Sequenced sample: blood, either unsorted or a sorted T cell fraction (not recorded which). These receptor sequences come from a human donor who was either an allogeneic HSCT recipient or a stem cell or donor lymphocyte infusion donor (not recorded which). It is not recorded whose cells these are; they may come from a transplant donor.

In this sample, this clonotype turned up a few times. The CDR3 bases are TGTGCCAGCCTTAAGGGGGGTCCCCCCCGCGAGCAGTACGTC. This codes for CASLKGGPPREQYV. The chain carries TRBV27 and TRBJ2-7; D possibly uses TRBD1 or TRBD2 (6 bases each). The germline gives CDR1 MNHEY, CDR2 SMNVEV (reference sequence). There are 14 residues in the CDR3. The V gene lost 8 bases and the J gene lost 6 bases, with 20 bases spanning the gap.

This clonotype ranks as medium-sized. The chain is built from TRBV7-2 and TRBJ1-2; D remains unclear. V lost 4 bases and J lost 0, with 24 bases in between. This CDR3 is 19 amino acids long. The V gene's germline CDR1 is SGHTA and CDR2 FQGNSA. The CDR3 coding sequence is TGTGCCAGCAGCTCCCGAAATCAGCTTAGGACGGACGCTAACTATGGCTACACCTTC. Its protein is CASSSRNQLRTDANYGYTF. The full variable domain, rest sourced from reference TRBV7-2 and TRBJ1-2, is GAGVSQSPSNKVTEKGKDVELRCDPISGHTALYWYRQSLGQGLEFLIYFQGNSAPDKSGLPSDRFSAERTGGSVSTLTIQRTQQEDSAVYLCASSSRNQLRTDANYGYTFGSGTRLTVV.

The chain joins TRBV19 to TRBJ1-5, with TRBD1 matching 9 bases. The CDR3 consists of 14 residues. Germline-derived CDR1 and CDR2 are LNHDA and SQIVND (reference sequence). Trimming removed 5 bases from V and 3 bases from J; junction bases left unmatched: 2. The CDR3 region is CASSWTGANQPQHF. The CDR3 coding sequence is TGTGCCAGTAGTTGGACAGGGGCCAATCAGCCCCAGCATTTT.

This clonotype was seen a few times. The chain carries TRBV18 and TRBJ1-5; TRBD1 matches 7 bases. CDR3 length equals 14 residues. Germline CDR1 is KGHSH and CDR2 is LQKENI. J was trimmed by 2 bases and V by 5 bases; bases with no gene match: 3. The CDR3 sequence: CASSDRVGNQPQHF. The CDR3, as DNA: TGTGCCAGCTCAGACAGGGTAGGCAATCAGCCCCAGCATTTT.

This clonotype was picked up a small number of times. In DNA, the CDR3 is TGTGCCAGCAGTTTCACGGGTGACTATGGCTACACCTTC. Translating gives CASSFTGDYGYTF. The V and J genes are TRBV12-3 or TRBV12-4 and TRBJ1-2; D gene ambiguous. The CDR3 runs 13 residues. V was trimmed by 3 bases and J by 3 bases, leaving 8 bases between them.

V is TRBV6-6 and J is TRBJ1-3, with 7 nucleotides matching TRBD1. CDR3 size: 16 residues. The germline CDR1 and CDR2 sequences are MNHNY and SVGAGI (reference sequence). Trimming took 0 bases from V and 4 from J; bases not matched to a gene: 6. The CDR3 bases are TGTGCCAGCAGTTACTCCCGACAGGGTGGAGGAAACACCATATATTTT. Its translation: CASSYSRQGGGNTIYF.

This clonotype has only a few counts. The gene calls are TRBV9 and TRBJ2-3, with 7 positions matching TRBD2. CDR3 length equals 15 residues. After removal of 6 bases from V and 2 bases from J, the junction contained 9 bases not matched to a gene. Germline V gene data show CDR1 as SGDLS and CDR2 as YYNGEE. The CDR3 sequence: CASTPSGGSTDTQYF. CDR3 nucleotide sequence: TGTGCCAGCACCCCCTCGGGAGGTTCCACAGATACGCAGTATTTT. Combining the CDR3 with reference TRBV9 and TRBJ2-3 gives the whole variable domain DSGVTQTPKHLITATGQRVTLRCSPRSGDLSVYWYQQSLDQGLQFLIQYYNGEERAKGNILERFSAQQFPDLHSELNLSSLELGDSALYFCASTPSGGSTDTQYFGPGTRLTVL.

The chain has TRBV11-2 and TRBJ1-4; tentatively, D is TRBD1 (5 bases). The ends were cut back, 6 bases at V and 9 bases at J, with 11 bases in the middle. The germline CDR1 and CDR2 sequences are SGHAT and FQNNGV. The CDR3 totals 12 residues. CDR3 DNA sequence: TGTGCCAGCAGGCGACCGGGACAAAAACTGTTTTTT. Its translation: CASRRPGQKLFF.

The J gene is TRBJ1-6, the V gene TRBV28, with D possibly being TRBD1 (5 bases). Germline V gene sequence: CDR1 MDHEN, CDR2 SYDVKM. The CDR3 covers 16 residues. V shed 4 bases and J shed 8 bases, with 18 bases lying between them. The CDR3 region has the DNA TGTGCCAGCAGTTCTCGCTTCAGGGAAAAGGATTCACCCCTCCACTTT. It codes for CASSSRFREKDSPLHF.

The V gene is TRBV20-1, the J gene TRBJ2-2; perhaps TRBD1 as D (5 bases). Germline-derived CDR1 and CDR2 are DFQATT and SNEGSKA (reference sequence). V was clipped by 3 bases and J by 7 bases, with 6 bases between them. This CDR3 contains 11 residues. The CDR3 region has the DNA TGCAGTGCTAGCAGGGTCGGGGAGCTGTTTTTT. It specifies CSASRVGELFF.

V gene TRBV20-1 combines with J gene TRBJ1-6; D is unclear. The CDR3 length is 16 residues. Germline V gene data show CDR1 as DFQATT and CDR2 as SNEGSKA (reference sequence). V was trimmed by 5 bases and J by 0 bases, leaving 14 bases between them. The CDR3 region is CSASRHRGSYNSPLHF. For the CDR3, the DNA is TGCAGTGCTTCCCGACACAGAGGCTCCTATAATTCACCCCTCCACTTT.

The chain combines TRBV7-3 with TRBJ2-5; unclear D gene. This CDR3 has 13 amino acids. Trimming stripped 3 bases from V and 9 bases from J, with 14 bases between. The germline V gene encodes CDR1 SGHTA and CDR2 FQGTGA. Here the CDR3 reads CASSLRQISPQYF. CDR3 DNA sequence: TGTGCCAGCAGCTTGCGTCAGATCTCGCCCCAGTACTTC.